This T cell receptor (beta chain) stems from a study of beta chain features in type 1 diabetes. General observations from the study: When cDNA is sequenced, cells with high TCR expression could be over-represented. The study left unresolved whether HLA type influences TCRB rearrangement.

Every bit of the isolated RNA underwent reverse transcription, so sequencing read expressed TCRB transcripts. The table came from immunoSEQ multiplex PCR; TCRdb's copy has only in-frame clones and leaves some out. This sample has 620,000 or so clones, with about 16% found just once. In regard to this clone: Its cognate antigen is unknown.

Germline CDR1 KGHSH, CDR2 LQKENI. The CDR3 totals 16 residues. V was trimmed by 1 base and J by 0 bases, leaving 12 bases between them. The J gene is TRBJ1-1, the V gene TRBV18; D ambiguous. This TCR derives from a man aged 18 to 29 in good health. The sequenced sample consisted of naive CD4+ T cells from blood. The chain's CDR3 is CASSPLIQTMNTEAFF. The CDR3 DNA is TGTGCCAGCTCACCACTCATACAGACCATGAACACTGAAGCTTTCTTT.